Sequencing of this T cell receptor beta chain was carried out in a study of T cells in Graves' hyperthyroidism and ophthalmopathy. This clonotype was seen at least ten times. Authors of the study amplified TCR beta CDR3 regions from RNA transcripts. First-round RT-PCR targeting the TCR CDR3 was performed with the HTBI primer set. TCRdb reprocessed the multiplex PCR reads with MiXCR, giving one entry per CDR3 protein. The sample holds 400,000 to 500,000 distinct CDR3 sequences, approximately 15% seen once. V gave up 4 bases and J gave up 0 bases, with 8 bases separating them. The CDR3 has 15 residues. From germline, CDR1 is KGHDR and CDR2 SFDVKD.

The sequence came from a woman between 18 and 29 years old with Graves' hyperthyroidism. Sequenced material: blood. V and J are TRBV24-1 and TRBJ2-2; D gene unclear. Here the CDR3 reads CATSDLAPNTGELFF. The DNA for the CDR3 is TGTGCCACCAGTGACCTCGCCCCGAACACCGGGGAGCTGTTTTTT.